One sample yielded the 20 T cell receptor beta chains listed below, sequenced in a study of Graves' ophthalmopathy and Graves' hyperthyroidism. RNA transcripts served as template for amplifying TCR beta CDR3 sequences. After a first-round RT-PCR with HTBI primers, a second-round multiplex PCR was run. TCRdb called the multiplex PCR reads again in MiXCR, with one record for every CDR3 protein. The table lists hundreds of thousands of distinct CDR3 sequences, around 45% of them singletons, with less than 60% in the top ten. Sequenced sample: peripheral blood. The receptors originated from an adult man with Graves' ophthalmopathy.

This clonotype was recorded at least ten times. The chain combines TRBV28 with TRBJ2-7, with a possible D match to TRBD2 (6 bases). Trimming took off 5 bases at V and 6 bases at J, with 23 bases between the two ends. This CDR3 is 16 amino acids long. Looked up from germline, CDR1 is MDHEN and CDR2 is SYDVKM. In nucleotides, the CDR3 is TGTGCCAGCAGTCTACGGGCGAGGAGGGAAGTTCCCGAGCAGTACTTC. Residues: CASSLRARREVPEQYF.

This clonotype was recorded a few times. The chain has TRBV15 and TRBJ2-7; 9 nucleotides agree with TRBD1. The length of the CDR3 is 14 residues. The V gene's germline CDR1 is LNHNV and CDR2 YYDKDF (reference sequence). The J segment lost 2 bases and the V segment lost 5 bases, leaving 4 bases of the junction unmatched. The CDR3 bases are TGTGCCACCAGCGAACGGGACAGGGCCTACGAGCAGTACTTC. Its protein is CATSERDRAYEQYF.

V usage is TRBV29-1 and J usage is TRBJ2-7, with D unclear. V lost 5 bases and J 1 base, leaving 6 bases between the germline ends. The length of the CDR3 is 11 residues. Germline CDR1 and CDR2: SQVTM and ANQGSEA. The CDR3 is CSVHKSYEQYF. The CDR3 nucleotides are TGCAGCGTTCACAAATCCTACGAGCAGTACTTC.

Points on this clonotype: This may be a read error: a much more frequent sequence differs by one nucleotide. The chain is built from TRBV7-9 and TRBJ2-7; 8 bases line up with TRBD1. J gave up 3 bases and V 0 bases, and 1 base lay outside the gene matches. There are 14 residues in the CDR3. Germline loops: CDR1 SEHNR, CDR2 FQNEAQ (reference sequence). This chain's CDR3 is CASSLADRDYEQYF. The CDR3 DNA follows: TGTGCCAGCAGCTTAGCGGACAGGGACTACGAGCAGTACTTC. Supplemented by reference TRBV7-9 and TRBJ2-7, the full variable domain reads DTGVSQNPRHKITKRGQNVTFRCDPISEHNRLYWYRQTLGQGPEFLTYFQNEAQLEKSRLLSDRFSAERPKGSFSTLEIQRTEQGDSAMYLCASSLADRDYEQYFGPGTRLTVT.

This clonotype was observed a few times. The chain carries TRBV19 and TRBJ2-5; possible D gene TRBD2, 6 bases. The CDR3 is 13 amino acids. Looked up from germline, CDR1 is LNHDA and CDR2 is SQIVND (reference sequence). V gave up 3 bases and J gave up 1 base, with 6 bases separating them. This CDR3 is CASSMGGQETQYF. CDR3 bases: TGTGCCAGTAGTATGGGGGGCCAAGAGACCCAGTACTTC.

This clonotype appeared a few times. The chain recombines TRBV7-9 with TRBJ1-1, with 9 bases that match TRBD1. V shed 3 bases, J shed 3 bases, and the junction held 2 bases outside the gene matches. From germline, CDR1 is SEHNR and CDR2 FQNEAQ (reference sequence). This CDR3 spans 14 amino acids. The CDR3 bases are TGTGCCAGCAGCTTGACAGGGGGGCACACTGAAGCTTTCTTT. It codes for CASSLTGGHTEAFF.

This clonotype has a count of ten or more. This rearrangement joins TRBV7-8 to TRBJ1-3; 7 positions agree with TRBD1. Germline CDR1 is SGHVS and CDR2 is FQNEAQ. This CDR3 spans 14 amino acids. V shed 5 bases and J 6 bases; nucleotides not matched to a gene: 7. CDR3 nucleotide sequence: TGTGCCAGCAGCCCGCCGGGACAGATAAACACCATATATTTT. Translation gives CASSPPGQINTIYF. Full variable domain (outside the CDR3, taken from reference TRBV7-8 and TRBJ1-3): GAGVSQSPRYKVAKRGQDVALRCDPISGHVSLFWYQQALGQGPEFLTYFQNEAQLDKSGLPSDRFFAERPEGSVSTLKIQRTQQEDSAVYLCASSPPGQINTIYFGEGSWLTVV.

The CDR3 loop reads CASSQGLAGYNEQFF. As DNA, the CDR3 is TGTGCCAGCAGCCAGGGACTAGCGGGTTACAATGAGCAGTTCTTC. This chain links TRBV7-2 with TRBJ2-5; 12 nucleotides line up with TRBD2. The DNA end is more similar to TRBJ2-1, so the J call may be wrong. The germline gives CDR1 SGHTA, CDR2 FQGNSA. The CDR3 sequence is 15 residues long.

There are a few counts of this clonotype. The chain couples TRBV6-6 to TRBJ1-1; D may be TRBD1 (5 bases). The V end was cut by 7 bases, the J end by 1 base, with 10 bases between. The CDR3 contains 13 residues. Per germline, CDR1 MNHNY and CDR2 SVGAGI (reference sequence). The CDR3 nucleotides read TGTGCCAGCACCATAGGACAGAACACTGAAGCTTTCTTT. Protein: CASTIGQNTEAFF.

The J gene is TRBJ1-1, the V gene TRBV6-5; no reliable D call. Per germline, CDR1 MNHEY and CDR2 SVGAGI. Deletions cut 2 bases from V and 1 base from J, with 8 bases between. The CDR3 totals 14 residues. The CDR3 region is CASSYRETNTEAFF. Here the CDR3 DNA reads TGTGCCAGCAGTTACCGGGAGACGAACACTGAAGCTTTCTTT.

The V gene is TRBV5-1, the J gene TRBJ1-1; possible D gene TRBD1, 5 bases. The CDR3 has 14 residues. The germline V and J ends were trimmed by 2 bases and 0 bases, with 8 bases remaining between them. The germline V gene has CDR1 SGHRS and CDR2 YFSETQ. The CDR3: CASSFRGVNTEAFF. In DNA, the CDR3 is TGCGCCAGCAGCTTTCGAGGGGTGAACACTGAAGCTTTCTTT.

The V and J genes are TRBV20-1 and TRBJ1-2; D might be TRBD1 (5 bases). Per germline, CDR1 DFQATT and CDR2 SNEGSKA (reference sequence). The CDR3 consists of 12 residues. Trimming took 6 bases from V and 6 from J, leaving 14 bases between them. The CDR3 region has the DNA TGCAGTGCGGCCCAGGGTGGGCATGGCTACACCTTC. It encodes CSAAQGGHGYTF.

The count of this clonotype is one. V usage is TRBV2 and J usage is TRBJ2-7, with TRBD2 matching over 12 bases. The ends lost 6 bases at V and 4 bases at J; junction bases unmatched: 7. CDR1 is SNHLY, CDR2 FYNNEI, per germline. CDR3 length: 15 amino acids. The CDR3 DNA reads TGTGCCAGCAGCGGAAGGACTAGCGGGAATTACGAGCAGTACTTC. Translating gives CASSGRTSGNYEQYF.

Many counts were recorded for this clonotype. This chain connects TRBV29-1 to TRBJ1-6, with 10 bases aligning to TRBD1. The CDR3 contains 14 residues. V lost 6 bases to trimming and J lost 7 bases; unmatched junction nucleotides: 6. Germline V CDR1 and CDR2: SQVTM, ANQGSEA. The CDR3 DNA reads TGCAGCGTGAGGACAGGGGGTCTGAATTCACCCCTCCACTTT. It yields the protein CSVRTGGLNSPLHF.

The sample holds a few counts of this clonotype. This rearrangement joins TRBV25-1 to TRBJ2-2; D possibly corresponds to TRBD2 (6 bases). The CDR3 is 15 residues long. V was cut by 6 bases and J by 3 bases, with 14 bases left in between. CDR1 is MGHDK and CDR2 is SYGVNS in the germline V gene. The CDR3 region has the DNA TGTGCCAGCAGCAGTTTCGGAGGGTACACCGGGGAGCTGTTTTTT. Its protein is CASSSFGGYTGELFF.

The V call is TRBV7-2, the J call TRBJ2-5; 8 nucleotides match TRBD1. The CDR3 is 14 amino acids. Per the germline V gene, CDR1 is SGHTA and CDR2 is FQGNSA. Losses at the gene ends were 4 bases for V and 4 bases for J; bases not matched to a gene: 5. Written as DNA, the CDR3 is TGTGCCAGCAGCTGGGGCAGGGGGCGAGAGACCCAGTACTTC. Amino acids: CASSWGRGRETQYF. The whole variable domain, remainder taken from reference TRBV7-2 and TRBJ2-5, is GAGVSQSPSNKVTEKGKDVELRCDPISGHTALYWYRQSLGQGLEFLIYFQGNSAPDKSGLPSDRFSAERTGGSVSTLTIQRTQQEDSAVYLCASSWGRGRETQYFGPGTRLLVL.

This chain joins TRBV20-1 and TRBJ2-7; 8 nucleotides match TRBD1. The germline CDR1 and CDR2 sequences are DFQATT and SNEGSKA (reference sequence). The CDR3 totals 16 residues. The V gene end was trimmed by 0 bases and the J gene end by 1 base; junction bases not matched to a gene: 8. As DNA, the CDR3 is TGCAGTGCTAGAGACCCGACAGGGGAAGAGTCCTACGAGCAGTACTTC. It codes for CSARDPTGEESYEQYF.

This clonotype was counted a few times. The gene calls are TRBV7-9 and TRBJ1-1; the D is unclear. CDR3 length equals 13 residues. Trimming stripped 2 bases from V and 4 bases from J, with 8 bases between. Looked up from germline, CDR1 is SEHNR and CDR2 is FQNEAQ (reference sequence). In DNA, the CDR3 is TGTGCCAGCAGCTTATTAGTGGGCACTGAAGCTTTCTTT. Amino acid sequence: CASSLLVGTEAFF.

Concerning this clonotype: A read error may explain this, as a much larger clone is one base away. The rearrangement uses TRBV9 and TRBJ2-7, with D maybe TRBD1 (6 bases). CDR1 and CDR2 (germline): SGDLS, YYNGEE. The CDR3 sequence is 16 residues long. V was trimmed by 5 bases and J by 5 bases, leaving 23 bases between them. CDR3 DNA: TGTGCCAGCAGTTCCCTGGGTCGAGGGGGTACCAACGAGCAGTACTTC. Encoded protein: CASSSLGRGGTNEQYF.

The chain combines TRBV7-2 with TRBJ2-7; D call uncertain. CDR1 is SGHTA and CDR2 is FQGNSA in the germline V gene. The V gene lost 6 bases and the J gene lost 6 bases, with 9 bases spanning the gap. The CDR3 loop spans 11 amino acids. The CDR3 sequence is CASSKDVEQYF. CDR3 DNA: TGTGCCAGCAGTAAGGACGTCGAGCAGTACTTC.